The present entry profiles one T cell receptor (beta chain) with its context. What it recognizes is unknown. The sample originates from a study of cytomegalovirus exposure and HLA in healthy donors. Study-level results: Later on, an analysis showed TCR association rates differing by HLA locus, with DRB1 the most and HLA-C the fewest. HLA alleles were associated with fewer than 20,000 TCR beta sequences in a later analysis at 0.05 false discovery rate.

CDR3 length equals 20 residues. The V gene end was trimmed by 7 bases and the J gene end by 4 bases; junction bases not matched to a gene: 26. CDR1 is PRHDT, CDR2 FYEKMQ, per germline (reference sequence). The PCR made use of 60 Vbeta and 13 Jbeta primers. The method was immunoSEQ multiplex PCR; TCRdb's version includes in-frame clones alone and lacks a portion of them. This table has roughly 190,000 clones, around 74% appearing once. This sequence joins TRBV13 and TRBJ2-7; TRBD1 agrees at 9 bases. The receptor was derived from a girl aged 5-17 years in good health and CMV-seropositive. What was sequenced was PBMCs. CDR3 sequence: CASTKVGTGWGHSIKYEQYF. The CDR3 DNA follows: TGTGCCAGCACCAAGGTCGGGACAGGGTGGGGGCATAGCATAAAATACGAGCAGTACTTC.